This T cell receptor beta chain was retrieved from a study of CD8 T cells in Susac syndrome. Remarks on this clonotype: Antigen unknown.

Study-wide points: In its TCR sequencing and HLA analysis, the study acknowledged that the number of individuals was relatively small.

The sequenced target, TCR beta, came from blood CD8+ and CD4+ T cells. Controls comprised healthy donors matched for age and sex. Germline V gives CDR1 SEHNR, CDR2 FQNEAQ (reference sequence). Trimming pared 4 bases from V and 4 bases from J, leaving 7 bases between. CDR3 length: 13 amino acids. With random hexamers, reverse transcription was performed on about 0.5 to 1 ug of RNA. Multiplex PCR with immunoSEQ amplified the TCR beta CDR3 across 54 Vbeta and 13 Jbeta. From the immunoSEQ multiplex PCR reads, TCRdb called clonotypes with MiXCR, one entry per CDR3 protein. The sample lists under 200,000 distinct CDR3 sequences; 90% to 95% were seen once.

The TCR originated in a human donor in good health. This chain connects TRBV7-9 to TRBJ2-2; the D is unclear. The source material was CD4+ T cells from PBMCs. CDR3 amino acids: CASSSQITGELFF. DNA for the CDR3: TGTGCCAGCAGCTCACAGATCACCGGGGAGCTGTTTTTT.